This T cell receptor (beta chain) was identified during a study of shared clonotypes between healthy human individuals. Study background: The study drew on a couple of women and a few men aged 18 to 49 as donors.

Deep was the level at which the assay was run. Produced via immunoSEQ multiplex PCR; TCRdb's table is partial and in-frame only. The sample lists 1.4 million to 1.5 million clones, 95% to 97% occurring once. Regarding the study as a whole: Naive subsets generally had larger estimated richness than memory subsets.

As concerns this clone: No antigen is known for it.

Input material: naive CD4+ T cells sorted from blood. Subset noted: CD45RA+ positively selected. This sequence originates from a young man in good health.

The CDR3 here is CASSYRGSELRAIYF. The CDR3 DNA reads TGTGCCAGCAGTTACAGGGGCAGCGAGTTGCGGGCCATATATTTT. The chain has TRBV6-6 and TRBJ1-3; a weak D match, TRBD1 (5 bases). Trimming cost V 2 bases and J 11 bases, with 19 bases left between them. The CDR3 covers 15 residues. Germline V lookup: CDR1 MNHNY, CDR2 SVGAGI (reference sequence).